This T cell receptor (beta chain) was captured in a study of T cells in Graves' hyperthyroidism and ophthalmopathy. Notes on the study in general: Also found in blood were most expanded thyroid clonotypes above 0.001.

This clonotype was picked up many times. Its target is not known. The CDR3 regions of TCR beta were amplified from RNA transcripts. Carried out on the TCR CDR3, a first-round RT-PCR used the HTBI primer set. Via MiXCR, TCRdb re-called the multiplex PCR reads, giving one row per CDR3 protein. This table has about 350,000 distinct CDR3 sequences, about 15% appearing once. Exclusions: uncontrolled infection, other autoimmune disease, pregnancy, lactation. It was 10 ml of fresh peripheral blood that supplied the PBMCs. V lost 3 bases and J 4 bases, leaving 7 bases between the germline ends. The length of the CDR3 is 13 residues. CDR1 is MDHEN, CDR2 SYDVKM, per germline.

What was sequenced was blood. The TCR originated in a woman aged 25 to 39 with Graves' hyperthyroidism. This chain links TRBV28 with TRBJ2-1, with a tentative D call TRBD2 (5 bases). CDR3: CASSFRGYNEQFF. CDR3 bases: TGTGCCAGCAGTTTCCGGGGATACAATGAGCAGTTCTTC.